The 9 T cell receptor beta chains presented below share a single source sample, sequenced in a study of siplizumab effects on memory and regulatory T cells. Clones were sequenced by immunoSEQ multiplex PCR, and TCRdb holds only the in-frame ones, with some missing. The sample consists of 15,000 to 20,000 clones, approximately 46% of them appearing once. Coculturing of the mixed lymphocyte reaction cells was performed at 37°C for around six days. Their antigens are not known. The sequenced sample consisted of CFSE-low (dividing) CD4+ T cells sorted from an allogeneic mixed lymphocyte reaction. These receptors were taken from a human donor in good health; the cells came from an allogeneic mixed lymphocyte reaction.

The chain uses TRBV18 and TRBJ1-1; no clear D. This CDR3 spans 13 amino acids. Trimming took off 5 bases at V and 1 base at J, with 8 bases between the two ends. The V gene's germline CDR1 is KGHSH and CDR2 LQKENI. The CDR3 DNA is TGTGCCAGCTCATCGGCAGGGAACACTGAAGCTTTCTTT. It translates to CASSSAGNTEAFF.

This chain joins TRBV10-1 and TRBJ1-4, with TRBD1 identical over 7 bases. J was trimmed by 2 bases and V by 6 bases; bases with no gene match: 6. This CDR3 is 15 amino acids long. Germline lookup yields CDR1 WNHNN and CDR2 SYGVQD (reference sequence). DNA of the CDR3: TGCGCCAGCAGCCCGAAGACAGGGACTAATGAAAAACTGTTTTTT. Translation: CASSPKTGTNEKLFF.

The chain links TRBV9 to TRBJ2-3, with D unresolved. Germline CDR1 SGDLS, CDR2 YYNGEE. Trimming took off 0 bases at V and 2 bases at J, with 4 bases between the two ends. The CDR3 spans 13 residues. Here the CDR3 reads CASSVDPTDTQYF. CDR3 DNA sequence: TGTGCCAGCAGCGTAGATCCCACAGATACGCAGTATTTT.

V gene TRBV9 combines with J gene TRBJ2-3; 8 nucleotides agree with TRBD2. CDR1 SGDLS and CDR2 YYNGEE come from the germline V gene. The CDR3 totals 14 residues. Losses at the gene ends were 4 bases for V and 4 bases for J; bases not matched to a gene: 5. The CDR3 loop reads CASSPTSGSDTQYF. The CDR3 DNA follows: TGTGCCAGCAGCCCTACTAGCGGCTCAGATACGCAGTATTTT. The whole variable domain, filled in from reference TRBV9 and TRBJ2-3, reads DSGVTQTPKHLITATGQRVTLRCSPRSGDLSVYWYQQSLDQGLQFLIQYYNGEERAKGNILERFSAQQFPDLHSELNLSSLELGDSALYFCASSPTSGSDTQYFGPGTRLTVL.

The chain uses TRBV19 and TRBJ1-5; D is ambiguous. V was shortened by 4 bases and J by 0 bases, with 7 bases between the two germline ends. Per the germline V gene, CDR1 is LNHDA and CDR2 is SQIVND (reference sequence). This CDR3 contains 14 residues. CDR3 DNA sequence: TGTGCCAGTAGTACCCCCTATAGCAATCAGCCCCAGCATTTT. Translation gives CASSTPYSNQPQHF.

The genes are TRBV7-2 and TRBJ2-3; 13 bases are a match to TRBD2. The length of the CDR3 is 16 residues. Germline CDR1 and CDR2: SGHTA and FQGNSA. V trimming: 5 bases; J trimming: 2 bases; junction bases outside the gene matches: 4. The chain's CDR3 is CASSPGLAGNTDTQYF. The DNA for the CDR3 is TGTGCCAGCAGCCCGGGACTAGCGGGGAACACAGATACGCAGTATTTT.

This clone ranks as medium-sized (0.01 to 0.1%). The chain couples TRBV5-1 to TRBJ2-3; either TRBD1 or TRBD2 may supply D (5 bases each). This CDR3 contains 13 residues. Germline V gene sequence: CDR1 SGHRS, CDR2 YFSETQ. The V gene lost 4 bases and the J gene lost 2 bases, with 8 bases spanning the gap. The CDR3 DNA reads TGCGCCAGCAGCACAGGACTCACAGATACGCAGTATTTT. Amino acid sequence: CASSTGLTDTQYF.

There are a few counts of this clone. The rearrangement uses TRBV12-5 and TRBJ1-5, with D unresolved. The germline CDR1 and CDR2 sequences are LGHNT and FRNRAP. This CDR3 spans 13 amino acids. V lost 5 bases to trimming and J lost 3 bases, with 8 bases between them. Here the CDR3 DNA reads TGTGCTAGTGGTCTAGAGGACAATCAGCCCCAGCATTTT. It translates to CASGLEDNQPQHF. Filled out from reference TRBV12-5 and TRBJ1-5, the complete variable domain reads DARVTQTPRHKVTEMGQEVTMRCQPILGHNTVFWYRQTMMQGLELLAYFRNRAPLDDSGMPKDRFSAEMPDATLATLKIQPSEPRDSAVYFCASGLEDNQPQHFGDGTRLSIL.

This clone was counted between two and nine times. One end of the junction is discordant with germline, which a read error may explain. V gene TRBV7-9 combines with J gene TRBJ1-1; possibly TRBD1 for D (6 bases). This CDR3 comprises 13 residues. Looked up from germline, CDR1 is SEHNR and CDR2 is FQNEAQ (reference sequence). The CDR3 sequence is CASTLTGTTEAFF. CDR3 DNA sequence: TGTGCCAGCACCTTAACAGGGACCACTGAAGCTTTCTTT.